This T cell receptor beta chain was observed in a study of T cell repertoires in cytomegalovirus infection. The wider study: Through public TCR beta signatures, both CMV infection and matching HLA type were indicated.

Trimming took off 2 bases at V and 4 bases at J, with 12 bases between the two ends. This CDR3 comprises 14 residues. CDR1 and CDR2 (germline): KGHSH, LQKENI. A note on this clonotype: Its antigen is not identified.

TCRdb independently ran MiXCR on the reads; one entry per CDR3 protein. The sample yields approximately 910,000 distinct CDR3 sequences, around 32% seen once. The sample consisted of cultured CD8+ T cells from PBMCs, taken from culture after CMV antigen stimulation. This clonotype was sampled from a human donor in good health (CMV status not recorded). Some clones in this sample may be carry-over from other donors' samples. The chain employs TRBV18 and TRBJ2-7; the D gene is possibly TRBD2 (7 bases). CDR3 region: CASSPGRGGYEQYV. Written as DNA, the CDR3 is TGTGCCAGCTCACCAGGCAGGGGAGGGTACGAGCAGTACGTC.